The rows below give T cell receptor beta chains drawn from one sample of a study of response to subunit inactivated influenza vaccine. One entry per CDR3 protein, called by TCRdb with MiXCR from the RT-PCR reads. Here the sample spans approximately 570,000 distinct CDR3 sequences, under 9% being singletons. The material was PBMCs from blood, obtained approximately 25 months after vaccination. All receptors come from a man in his fifties or sixties who received an inactivated influenza vaccine. The CDR3 runs from the conserved cysteine through the conserved F or W. A D gene is named only where the DNA matches it firmly. Clone size is not always given. Where it is, it says once, few, many or a class for expanded clones.

size	D	V	J	CDR3	DNA
few	TRBD2	TRBV3-1	TRBJ2-3	CASSQAATSATDTQYF	TGTGCCAGCAGCCAAGCCGCGACTAGCGCCACAGATACGCAGTATTTT
few	TRBD2	TRBV27	TRBJ2-1	CASRRGTGVYNEQFF	TGTGCCAGCAGGCGGGGGACGGGGGTTTACAATGAGCAGTTCTTC
-	TRBD1	TRBV18	TRBJ2-3	CASSPNRDRGDTQYF	TGTGCCAGCTCACCTAATCGGGACAGGGGGGATACGCAGTATTTT
many	TRBD2	TRBV5-1	TRBJ2-1	CASSSGGPSSYNEQFF	TGCGCCAGCAGCTCGGGAGGGCCCAGCTCCTACAATGAGCAGTTCTTC
few	TRBD1	TRBV7-2	TRBJ2-1	CASSLADRIYNEQFF	TGTGCCAGCAGCTTAGCGGACAGGATTTACAATGAGCAGTTCTTC
-	-	TRBV27	TRBJ2-2	CASSTDRGELFF	TGTGCCAGCAGTACCGACAGGGGGGAGCTGTTTTTT
many	TRBD2	TRBV5-1	TRBJ2-1	CASSFLAGNNEQFF	TGCGCCAGCAGCTTCCTAGCGGGGAACAATGAGCAGTTCTTC
many	TRBD1	TRBV7-9	TRBJ1-3	CASSLSGQAGGNTIYF	TGTGCCAGCAGCTTAAGTGGACAGGCGGGTGGAAACACCATATATTTT
-	TRBD2	TRBV20-1	TRBJ2-3	CSAPAGLAGRDTQYF	TGCAGTGCCCCCGCCGGACTAGCGGGGCGAGATACGCAGTATTTT
-	-	TRBV27	TRBJ1-1	CASGWRGSIMNTEAFF	TGTGCCAGCGGTTGGCGGGGGTCTATCATGAACACTGAAGCTTTCTTT
-	-	TRBV6-1	TRBJ1-5	CASSEARTGRNQPQHF	TGTGCCAGCAGTGAAGCGCGTACAGGACGCAATCAGCCCCAGCATTTT
-	TRBD1	TRBV20-1	TRBJ1-3	CSARRTGQGRGNTIYF	TGCAGTGCTAGAAGAACAGGACAGGGGAGAGGAAACACCATATATTTT
few	TRBD2	TRBV18	TRBJ2-7	CASSPKLPGLAGISYEQYF	TGTGCCAGCTCACCCAAACTACCGGGACTAGCGGGAATCTCCTACGAGCAGTACTTC
many	-	TRBV7-8	TRBJ1-1	CASSWGLENTEAFF	TGTGCCAGCAGCTGGGGACTGGAGAACACTGAAGCTTTCTTT